Listed here are 10 T cell receptor beta chains from one sample, sequenced in a study of human T cells and chemical hapten exposure. The sample's time point: patch test 1, 2 weeks after DPC sensitization. Indicated treatment: therapeutic diphenylcyclopropenone sensitization with weekly scalp DPC. In TCRdb, the RACE reads were re-called with MiXCR into one record per CDR3 protein. The profile shows approximately 350,000 distinct CDR3 sequences, around 7% of them singletons. This specimen was whole blood, taken in connection with sensitization to the hapten diphenylcyclopropenone (DPC). These receptors all come from a woman aged 18-30 years with alopecia areata. Some clones in this sample may be carry-over from other donors' samples.

Within the sample, this clonotype is medium-sized. V gene TRBV7-9 combines with J gene TRBJ1-6; 7 bases line up with TRBD1. CDR1 is SEHNR, CDR2 FQNEAQ, per germline (reference sequence). CDR3 length equals 15 residues. The V segment lost 1 base and the J segment 7 bases; nucleotides outside the gene matches: 4. The CDR3 region is CASSLVDRRNSPLHF. The CDR3 bases are TGTGCCAGCAGCTTAGTGGACAGGAGGAATTCACCCCTCCACTTT.

There are many counts of this clonotype. CDR3 amino acids: CASRPLYGYTF. In DNA form, the CDR3 reads TGTGCCAGCAGACCGCTCTATGGCTACACCTTC. The rearrangement joins TRBV6-1 to TRBJ1-2, with D unclear. Trimming removed 6 bases at V and 4 bases at J, with 6 bases between. The V gene's germline CDR1 is MNHNS and CDR2 SASEGT. CDR3 size: 11 residues.

This clonotype was detected ten times or more. The chain couples TRBV20-1 to TRBJ2-3; D not resolved. Germline CDR1 DFQATT, CDR2 SNEGSKA (reference sequence). Trimming removed 3 bases at V and 7 bases at J, with 14 bases between. CDR3 length equals 13 residues. CDR3 in amino acids: CSARLQYVNTQYF. CDR3 coding DNA: TGCAGTGCTAGGCTCCAGTACGTAAATACGCAGTATTTT.

This clonotype was counted only a few times. The V and J genes are TRBV20-1 and TRBJ1-2; tentatively, D is TRBD1 (6 bases). This CDR3 region has 13 residues. CDR1 and CDR2 from the germline V gene are DFQATT and SNEGSKA (reference sequence). Deletions cut 4 bases from V and 8 bases from J, with 17 bases between. The CDR3 nucleotides are TGCAGTGCTACACCGGACAGTCAGATCGGCTACACCTTC. Amino acid sequence: CSATPDSQIGYTF.

This clonotype was counted ten times or more. The chain couples TRBV4-3 to TRBJ2-3; 7 bases match TRBD2. Trimming at V came to 3 bases and at J to 1 base, leaving 19 bases not matched to a gene. The CDR3 length is 20 residues. Germline assignment: CDR1 LGHNA and CDR2 YSLEER. The CDR3 DNA reads TGCGCCAGCAGCCAGAGAGGACTAGACAATATCCCTACTCGCACAGATACGCAGTATTTT. This encodes CASSQRGLDNIPTRTDTQYF.

This clonotype appeared a few times. This chain joins TRBV4-3 and TRBJ2-1; possibly TRBD1 or TRBD2 for D (6 bases each). The germline V and J ends were trimmed by 4 bases and 2 bases, with 15 bases remaining between them. Germline V gene data show CDR1 as LGHNA and CDR2 as YSLEER. The CDR3 has 16 amino acids. CDR3 nucleotides: TGCGCCAGCAGCCTCAACTCAAGGGGGGCCTACAATGAGCAGTTCTTC. This translates into CASSLNSRGAYNEQFF.

The chain couples TRBV7-9 to TRBJ1-1; TRBD1 aligns across 7 bases. V dropped 3 bases and J dropped 4; count of bases not matched to a gene: 2. This CDR3 is 13 amino acids long. Germline-derived CDR1 and CDR2 are SEHNR and FQNEAQ (reference sequence). CDR3 sequence (DNA): TGTGCCAGCAGCTTCGGGACAGCCACTGAAGCTTTCTTT. It specifies CASSFGTATEAFF.

This chain connects TRBV27 to TRBJ1-4; D ambiguous. The CDR3 runs to 15 residues. Germline CDR1 reads MNHEY; CDR2 reads SMNVEV (reference sequence). Trimming took 5 bases from V and 2 from J, leaving 12 bases between them. The CDR3 is CASSPAGFTNEKLFF. The CDR3 nucleotides read TGTGCCAGCAGTCCCGCCGGGTTCACTAATGAAAAACTGTTTTTT. Full variable domain (missing parts from reference TRBV27 and TRBJ1-4): EAQVTQNPRYLITVTGKKLTVTCSQNMNHEYMSWYRQDPGLGLRQIYYSMNVEVTDKGDVPEGYKVSRKEKRNFPLILESPSPNQTSLYFCASSPAGFTNEKLFFGSGTQLSVL.

This clonotype has only one observation. At one boundary the junction diverges from the germline segment, which might be a read error. The chain combines TRBV7-9 with TRBJ1-6, with TRBD1 matching 7 bases. The germline V gene encodes CDR1 SEHNR and CDR2 FQNEAQ (reference sequence). The CDR3 contains 14 residues. The CDR3 DNA reads as TGTGCCAGCAGCCTGGGACAGTATAATTCACCCTTCCACTTT. Encoded protein: CASSLGQYNSPFHF.

This clonotype has a handful of counts. The chain combines TRBV6-6 with TRBJ1-1; maybe TRBD1 (6 bases). From germline, CDR1 is MNHNY and CDR2 SVGAGI (reference sequence). The CDR3 has 16 amino acids. Trimming took 0 bases from V and 5 from J, leaving 16 bases between them. CDR3 sequence reads: CASSYSMEGGPTEAFF. CDR3 DNA: TGTGCCAGCAGTTACTCGATGGAAGGGGGTCCGACTGAAGCTTTCTTT.